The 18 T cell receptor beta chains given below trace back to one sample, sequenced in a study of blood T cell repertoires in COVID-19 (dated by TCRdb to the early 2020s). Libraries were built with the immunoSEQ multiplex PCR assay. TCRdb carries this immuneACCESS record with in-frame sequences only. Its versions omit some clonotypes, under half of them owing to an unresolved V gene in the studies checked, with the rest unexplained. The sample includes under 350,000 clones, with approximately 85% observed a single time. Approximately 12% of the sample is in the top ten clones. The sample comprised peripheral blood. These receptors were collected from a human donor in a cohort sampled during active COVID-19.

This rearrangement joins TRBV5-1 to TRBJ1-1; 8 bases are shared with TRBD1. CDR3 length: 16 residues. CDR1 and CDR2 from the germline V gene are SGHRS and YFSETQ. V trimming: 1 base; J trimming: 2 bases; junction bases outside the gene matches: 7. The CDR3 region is CASSLRSGTGNTEAFF. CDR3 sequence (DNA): TGCGCCAGCAGCTTGCGTTCCGGGACAGGAAACACTGAAGCTTTCTTT.

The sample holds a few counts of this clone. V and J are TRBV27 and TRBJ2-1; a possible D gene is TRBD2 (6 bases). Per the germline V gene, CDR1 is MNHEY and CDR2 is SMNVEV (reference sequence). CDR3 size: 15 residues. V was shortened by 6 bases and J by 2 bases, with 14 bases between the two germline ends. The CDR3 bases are TGTGCCAGCAGCCCCCGCGGGACCACCTACAATGAGCAGTTCTTC. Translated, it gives CASSPRGTTYNEQFF.

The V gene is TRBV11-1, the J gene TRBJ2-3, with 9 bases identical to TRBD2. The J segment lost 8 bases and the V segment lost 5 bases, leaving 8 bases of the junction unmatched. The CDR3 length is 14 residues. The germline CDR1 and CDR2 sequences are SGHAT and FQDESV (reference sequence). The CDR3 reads CASSQRRGGGTQYF. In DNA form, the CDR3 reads TGTGCCAGCAGCCAAAGGCGGGGGGGCGGTACGCAGTATTTT.

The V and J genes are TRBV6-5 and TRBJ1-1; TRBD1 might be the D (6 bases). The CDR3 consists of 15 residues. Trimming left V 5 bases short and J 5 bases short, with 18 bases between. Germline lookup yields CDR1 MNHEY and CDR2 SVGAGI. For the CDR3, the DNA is TGTGCCAGCAGTCGAAACGGGGGGCGCGGAACTGAAGCTTTCTTT. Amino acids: CASSRNGGRGTEAFF.

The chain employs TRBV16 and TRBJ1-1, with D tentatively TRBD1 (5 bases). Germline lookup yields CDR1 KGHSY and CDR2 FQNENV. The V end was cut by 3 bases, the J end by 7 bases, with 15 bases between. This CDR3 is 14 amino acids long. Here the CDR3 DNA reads TGTGCCAGCAGCCACCTCACCGGGGGAGGTGAAGCTTTCTTT. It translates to CASSHLTGGGEAFF. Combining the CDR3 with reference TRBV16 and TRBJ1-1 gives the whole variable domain GEEVAQTPKHLVRGEGQKAKLYCAPIKGHSYVFWYQQVLKNEFKFLISFQNENVFDETGMPKERFSAKCLPNSPCSLEIQATKLEDSAVYFCASSHLTGGGEAFFGQGTRLTVV.

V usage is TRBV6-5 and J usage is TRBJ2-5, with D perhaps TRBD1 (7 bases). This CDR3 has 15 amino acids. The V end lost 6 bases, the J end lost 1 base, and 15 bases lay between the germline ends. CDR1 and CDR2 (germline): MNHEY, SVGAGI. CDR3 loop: CASRRRGQPQETQYF. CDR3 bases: TGTGCCAGCAGAAGGCGGGGACAGCCCCAAGAGACCCAGTACTTC.

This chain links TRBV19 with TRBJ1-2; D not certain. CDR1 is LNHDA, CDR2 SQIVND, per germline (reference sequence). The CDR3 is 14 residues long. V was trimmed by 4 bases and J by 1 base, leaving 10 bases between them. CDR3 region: CASSNREGNYGYTF. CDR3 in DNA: TGTGCCAGTAGTAACCGTGAGGGTAACTATGGCTACACCTTC.

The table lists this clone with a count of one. CDR3: CASSFGTGTETQYF. The CDR3 region has the DNA TGTGCCAGCAGCTTCGGGACAGGGACGGAGACCCAGTACTTC. The chain joins TRBV11-2 to TRBJ2-5; TRBD1 matches 9 bases. Looked up from germline, CDR1 is SGHAT and CDR2 is FQNNGV. J was trimmed by 5 bases and V by 3 bases; bases with no gene match: 4. CDR3 length equals 14 residues.

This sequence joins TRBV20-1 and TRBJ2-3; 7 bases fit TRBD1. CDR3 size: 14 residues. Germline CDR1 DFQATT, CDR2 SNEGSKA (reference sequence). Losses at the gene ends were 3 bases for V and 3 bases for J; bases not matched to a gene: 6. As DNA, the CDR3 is TGCAGTGCTAGTGACAGGGTGAGGACAGATACGCAGTATTTT. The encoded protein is CSASDRVRTDTQYF.

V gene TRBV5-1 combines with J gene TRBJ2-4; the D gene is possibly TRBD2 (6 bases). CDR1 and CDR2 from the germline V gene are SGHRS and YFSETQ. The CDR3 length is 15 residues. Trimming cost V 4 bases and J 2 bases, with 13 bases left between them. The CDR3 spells CASSLVAGTKNIQYF. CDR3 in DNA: TGCGCCAGCAGCCTAGTTGCGGGGACCAAAAACATTCAGTACTTC.

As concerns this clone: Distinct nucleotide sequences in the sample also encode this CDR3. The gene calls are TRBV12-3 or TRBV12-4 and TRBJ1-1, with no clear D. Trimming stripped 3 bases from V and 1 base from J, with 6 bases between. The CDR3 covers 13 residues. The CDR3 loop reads CASSLWQNTEAFF. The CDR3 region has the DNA TGTGCCAGCAGTTTGTGGCAGAACACTGAAGCTTTCTTT.

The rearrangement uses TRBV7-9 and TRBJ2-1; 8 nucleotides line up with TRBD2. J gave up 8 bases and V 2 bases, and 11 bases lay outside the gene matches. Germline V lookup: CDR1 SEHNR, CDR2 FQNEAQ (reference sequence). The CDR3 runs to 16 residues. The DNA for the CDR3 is TGTGCCAGCAGCTTAACTAGCGGAGTGGGGGGCGATGAGCAGTTCTTC. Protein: CASSLTSGVGGDEQFF.

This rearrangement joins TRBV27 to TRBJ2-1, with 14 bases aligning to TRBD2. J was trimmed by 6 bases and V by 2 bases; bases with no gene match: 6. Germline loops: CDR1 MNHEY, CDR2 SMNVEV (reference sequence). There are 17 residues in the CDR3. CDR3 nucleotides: TGTGCCAGCAGTTTACTCAGACTAGCGGGAGGGCTCAATGAGCAGTTCTTC. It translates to CASSLLRLAGGLNEQFF.

The DNA of the CDR3 is TGTGCCAGCAGCTCTCTCGGGGGGTCCTACAATGAGCAGTTCTTC. Protein product: CASSSLGGSYNEQFF. The chain employs TRBV7-8 and TRBJ2-1; 7 bases are shared with TRBD2. V lost 4 bases, J lost 1 base, and 4 bases stayed unmatched. This CDR3 contains 15 residues. Germline V gene sequence: CDR1 SGHVS, CDR2 FQNEAQ.

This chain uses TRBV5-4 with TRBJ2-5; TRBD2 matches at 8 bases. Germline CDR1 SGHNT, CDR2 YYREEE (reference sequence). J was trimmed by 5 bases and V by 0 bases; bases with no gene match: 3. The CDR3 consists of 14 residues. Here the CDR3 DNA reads TGTGCCAGCAGCTTGGAAGCGGGAGTTGAGACCCAGTACTTC. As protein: CASSLEAGVETQYF.

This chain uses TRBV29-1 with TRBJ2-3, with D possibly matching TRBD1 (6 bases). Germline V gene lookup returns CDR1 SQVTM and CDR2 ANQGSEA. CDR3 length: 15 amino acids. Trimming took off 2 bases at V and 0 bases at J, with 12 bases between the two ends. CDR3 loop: CSVESTGSSTDTQYF. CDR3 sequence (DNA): TGCAGCGTTGAATCGACAGGTTCTAGCACAGATACGCAGTATTTT.

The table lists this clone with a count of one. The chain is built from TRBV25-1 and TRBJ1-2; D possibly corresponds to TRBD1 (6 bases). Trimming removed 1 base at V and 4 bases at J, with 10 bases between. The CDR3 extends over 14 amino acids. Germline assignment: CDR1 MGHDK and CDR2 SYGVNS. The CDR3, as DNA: TGTGCCAGCAGTGAATCCGGGGACACCTATGGCTACACCTTC. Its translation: CASSESGDTYGYTF.

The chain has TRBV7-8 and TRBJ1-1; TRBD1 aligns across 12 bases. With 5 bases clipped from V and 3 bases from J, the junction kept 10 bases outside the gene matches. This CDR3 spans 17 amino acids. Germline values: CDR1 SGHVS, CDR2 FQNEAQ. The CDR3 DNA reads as TGTGCCAGCAGCGGACCGGGACAGGGGGCTGAGGACACTGAAGCTTTCTTT. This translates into CASSGPGQGAEDTEAFF.